The T cell receptor (beta chain) described here comes from a study of shared clonotypes between healthy human individuals. 150 to 250 ng DNA, 30,000 or so T cell genomes, went into each sorted-subset replicate PCR. Profiled with immunoSEQ multiplex PCR; TCRdb holds only in-frame clones, not every one. The data show 1.5 million to 2.5 million clones, with 85% to 95% seen just once and 1.2% held by the top ten. CD8 cells regarded as naive lacked CD45RO, were positively chosen for CCR7, and omitted terminally differentiated effector memory CD45RA+ cells. The CDR3 totals 11 residues. Germline V gene sequence: CDR1 SGHDT, CDR2 YYEEEE. V shed 7 bases and J shed 5 bases, with 9 bases lying between them.

The TCR sequence derives from a young man in good health. Sample: naive CD8+ T cells sorted from blood. V gene TRBV5-6 combines with J gene TRBJ2-5; D is undetermined. The CDR3 coding sequence is TGTGCCAGCTCCGTGAGGGAGACCCAGTACTTC. This gives the protein CASSVRETQYF.